A single sample is the source of the 14 T cell receptor beta chains below, sequenced in a study of cytomegalovirus exposure and HLA in healthy donors. Amplification used 60 Vbeta primers and 13 Jbeta primers. Sequenced by immunoSEQ multiplex PCR; TCRdb stores in-frame clones only, minus some. The table has more than 110,000 clones, around 9.7% seen once. The sequencing sample was made of PBMCs. Every receptor here comes from a man aged 45 to 65 in good health and CMV-seronegative.

A few counts support this clone. The rearrangement joins TRBV7-8 to TRBJ2-7, with 15 bases lining up with TRBD2. Germline CDR1 is SGHVS and CDR2 is FQNEAQ. The CDR3 length is 14 residues. J was trimmed by 7 bases and V by 7 bases; bases with no gene match: 5. CDR3 region: CASTWTSGRGEQYF. The CDR3 bases are TGTGCCAGCACCTGGACTAGCGGGAGGGGGGAGCAGTACTTC.

This clone was observed a handful of times. This chain connects TRBV4-2 to TRBJ2-2; the D is unclear. Germline loops: CDR1 LGHNA, CDR2 YNFKEQ. With 0 bases removed from V and 6 bases from J, the gap between germline ends came to 11 bases. CDR3 length: 15 amino acids. This CDR3 reads CASSQDRSLPGELFF. The CDR3 DNA is TGTGCCAGCAGCCAAGATCGGTCTCTCCCCGGGGAGCTGTTTTTT.

The rearrangement links TRBV5-1 to TRBJ1-2; possible D gene TRBD1, 6 bases. With 4 bases removed from V and 3 bases from J, the gap between germline ends came to 7 bases. CDR1 and CDR2 (germline): SGHRS, YFSETQ. The CDR3 sequence is 12 residues long. The DNA of the CDR3 is TGCGCCAGCAGCCCAGGGGACTATGGCTACACCTTC. It encodes CASSPGDYGYTF. Filled out from reference TRBV5-1 and TRBJ1-2, the complete variable domain reads KAGVTQTPRYLIKTRGQQVTLSCSPISGHRSVSWYQQTPGQGLQFLFEYFSETQRNKGNFPGRFSGRQFSNSRSEMNVSTLELGDSALYLCASSPGDYGYTFGSGTRLTVV.

The chain carries TRBV4-1 and TRBJ2-3; 10 bases are shared with TRBD2. The CDR3 is 16 amino acids. Germline CDR1 is MGHRA and CDR2 is YSYEKL. With V trimmed by 2 bases and J by 2 bases, 4 bases remained unmatched. The CDR3 is CASSQRLAGVTDTQYF. The CDR3 region has the DNA TGCGCCAGCAGCCAAAGGCTAGCGGGAGTCACAGATACGCAGTATTTT.

This clone was recorded a few times. This chain uses TRBV5-1 with TRBJ2-2, with TRBD2 as a possible D gene (6 bases). CDR3 length equals 15 residues. Germline loops: CDR1 SGHRS, CDR2 YFSETQ. The germline V and J ends were trimmed by 4 bases and 3 bases, with 13 bases remaining between them. The CDR3 protein is CASSRPWGDTGELFF. DNA for the CDR3: TGCGCCAGCAGCCGACCGTGGGGGGACACCGGGGAGCTGTTTTTT.

The chain couples TRBV6-1 to TRBJ2-4; 7 nucleotides align to TRBD2. This CDR3 region has 17 residues. Germline V gives CDR1 MNHNS, CDR2 SASEGT. V was clipped by 2 bases and J by 0 bases; unmatched bases: 7. CDR3 bases: TGTGCCAGCAGTGAAAGCATTCTAGCGGTAGCCAAAAACATTCAGTACTTC. Residues: CASSESILAVAKNIQYF.

This clone showed up just a few times. The rearrangement uses TRBV18 and TRBJ1-1; weak D call: TRBD1 (5 bases). CDR1 is KGHSH and CDR2 is LQKENI in the germline V gene. This CDR3 is 14 amino acids long. V lost 5 bases and J lost 3, with 13 bases in between. In DNA, the CDR3 is TGTGCCAGCTCAGGTCAGGGTCGTGACACTGAAGCTTTCTTT. Its translation is CASSGQGRDTEAFF.

This clone was detected a few times. The genes are TRBV19 and TRBJ1-4; TRBD1 matches 8 bases. The trim removed 5 bases at V and 7 bases at J, leaving 6 bases unmatched. Germline CDR1 LNHDA, CDR2 SQIVND (reference sequence). The CDR3 contains 14 residues. The CDR3 DNA sequence: TGTGCCAGTAGTTGGACAGGGCCGGGTGAAAAACTGTTTTTT. Its protein product is CASSWTGPGEKLFF.

CDR3 nucleotide sequence: TGTGCCAGCAGCTTAATGGCTAGCAGGAGACAAGAGACCCAGTACTTC. It yields the protein CASSLMASRRQETQYF. The chain is built from TRBV7-9 and TRBJ2-5; the D gene is possibly TRBD2 (5 bases). This CDR3 is 16 amino acids long. V was clipped by 2 bases and J by 2 bases, with 15 bases between them. Germline V lookup: CDR1 SEHNR, CDR2 FQNEAQ (reference sequence).

This clone was seen a few times. The chain is built from TRBV7-3 and TRBJ2-1, with 7 bases aligning to TRBD1. After removal of 5 bases from V and 2 bases from J, the junction contained 6 bases not matched to a gene. The CDR3 extends over 15 amino acids. CDR1 is SGHTA, CDR2 FQGTGA, per germline. The CDR3 reads CASSPTGVAYNEQFF. The CDR3 nucleotides are TGTGCCAGCAGCCCAACAGGGGTGGCCTACAATGAGCAGTTCTTC.

In this sample, this clone turned up a few times. The sample holds other DNA sequences that translate to the same CDR3. The V call is TRBV7-3, the J call TRBJ1-5, with a possible D match to TRBD1 (6 bases). V lost 11 bases and J lost 1, with 15 bases in between. This CDR3 spans 14 amino acids. Looked up from germline, CDR1 is SGHTA and CDR2 is FQGTGA. This CDR3 reads CAYSYRVSNQPQHF. The DNA for the CDR3 is TGTGCCTACAGCTACAGGGTCAGCAATCAGCCCCAGCATTTT. The whole variable domain, filled in from reference TRBV7-3 and TRBJ1-5, reads GAGVSQTPSNKVTEKGKYVELRCDPISGHTALYWYRQSLGQGPEFLIYFQGTGAADDSGLPNDRFFAVRPEGSVSTLKIQRTERGDSAVYLCAYSYRVSNQPQHFGDGTRLSIL.

The chain carries TRBV5-1 and TRBJ2-1; D perhaps matches TRBD1 (5 bases). This CDR3 spans 14 amino acids. Germline CDR1 SGHRS, CDR2 YFSETQ. V lost 0 bases and J lost 2, with 6 bases in between. CDR3 amino acids: CASSLGGPYNEQFF. The DNA for the CDR3 is TGCGCCAGCAGCTTGGGGGGCCCCTACAATGAGCAGTTCTTC.

This clone came up a few times. The J gene is TRBJ1-3, the V gene TRBV30; D is possibly TRBD1 (6 bases). The V end lost 2 bases, the J end lost 7 bases, and 18 bases lay between the germline ends. The CDR3 runs to 15 residues. Germline-derived CDR1 and CDR2 are GTSNPN and SVGIG (reference sequence). The CDR3, as DNA: TGTGCCTGGAGTAGTGGGACACGAAGTGGGAACACCATATATTTT. Its protein is CAWSSGTRSGNTIYF.

This clone has more than one count but fewer than ten. Other DNA variants within this sample encode the same CDR3. V usage is TRBV30 and J usage is TRBJ2-3; D might be TRBD2 (6 bases). This CDR3 has 14 residues. V lost 5 bases, J lost 2 bases, and 14 bases lay in between. Germline V gene sequence: CDR1 GTSNPN, CDR2 SVGIG (reference sequence). Written as DNA, the CDR3 is TGTGCCTGGCGACGGAGGGGATTCACAGATACGCAGTATTTT. Translating it yields CAWRRRGFTDTQYF.